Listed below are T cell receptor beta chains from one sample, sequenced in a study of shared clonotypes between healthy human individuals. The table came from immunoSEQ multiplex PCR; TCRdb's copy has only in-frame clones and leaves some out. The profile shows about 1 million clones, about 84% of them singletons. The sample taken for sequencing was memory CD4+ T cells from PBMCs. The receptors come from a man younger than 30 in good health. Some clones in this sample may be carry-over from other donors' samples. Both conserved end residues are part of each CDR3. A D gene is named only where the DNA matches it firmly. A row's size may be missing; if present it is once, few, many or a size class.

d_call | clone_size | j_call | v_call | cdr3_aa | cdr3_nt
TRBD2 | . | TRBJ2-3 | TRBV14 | CASSQVGLEVNTDTQYF | TGTGCCAGCAGCCAAGTCGGACTAGAGGTCAACACAGATACGCAGTATTTT
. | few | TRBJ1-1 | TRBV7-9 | CASSFQENTEAFF | TGTGCCAGCAGCTTCCAAGAGAACACTGAAGCTTTCTTT
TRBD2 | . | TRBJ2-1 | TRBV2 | CASSDQREADEQFF | TGTGCCAGCAGTGACCAGCGGGAGGCGGATGAGCAGTTCTTC
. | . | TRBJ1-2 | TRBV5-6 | CASTPGRGDGYTF | TGTGCCAGCACCCCTGGACGGGGGGATGGCTACACCTTC
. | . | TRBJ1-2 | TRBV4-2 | CASSQDRSGDYGYTF | TGTGCCAGCAGCCAAGATAGGTCCGGAGACTATGGCTACACCTTC
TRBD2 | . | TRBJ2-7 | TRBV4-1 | CASSQEGLAGAYEQYF | TGCGCCAGCAGCCAAGAGGGGCTAGCGGGGGCCTACGAGCAGTACTTC
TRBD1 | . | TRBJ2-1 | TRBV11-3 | CASSLAGQGTNEQFF | TGTGCCAGCAGCCTAGCAGGACAGGGCACAAATGAGCAGTTCTTC
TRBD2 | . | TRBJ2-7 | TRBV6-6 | CASTIRLAGAYEQYF | TGTGCCAGCACCATCCGACTAGCGGGCGCCTACGAGCAGTACTTC
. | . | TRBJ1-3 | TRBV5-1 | CASSLGETGNTIYF | TGCGCCAGCAGCTTGGGGGAAACTGGAAACACCATATATTTT
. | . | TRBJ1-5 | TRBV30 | CAWSVLGIQQPQHF | TGTGCCTGGAGTGTCTTGGGCATCCAACAGCCCCAGCATTTT
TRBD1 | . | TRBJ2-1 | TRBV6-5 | CASSSPPGQGRHEQFF | TGTGCCAGCAGTTCCCCCCCCGGACAGGGACGGCATGAGCAGTTCTTC
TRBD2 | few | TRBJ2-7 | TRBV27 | CASSFRGTSGTTKMREQYF | TGTGCCAGCAGTTTCCGCGGGACTAGCGGGACGACTAAAATGCGCGAGCAGTACTTC
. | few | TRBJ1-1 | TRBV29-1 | CSVLRDINTEAFF | TGCAGCGTTCTCCGGGACATTAACACTGAAGCTTTCTTT
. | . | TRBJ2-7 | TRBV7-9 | CASSRQGGYEQYF | TGTGCCAGCAGCCGGCAGGGGGGTTACGAGCAGTACTTC
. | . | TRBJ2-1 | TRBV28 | CASTPPSGSLNEQFF | TGTGCCAGCACCCCCCCATCAGGGTCCCTCAATGAGCAGTTCTTC
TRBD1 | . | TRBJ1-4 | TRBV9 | CASSPWTGSAGLFF | TGTGCCAGCAGCCCATGGACAGGGAGTGCGGGACTGTTTTTT
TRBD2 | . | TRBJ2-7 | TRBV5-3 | CARSWKLSGRPRSITYEQYF | TGTGCCAGAAGCTGGAAACTTAGCGGGAGGCCCCGATCCATCACCTACGAGCAGTACTTC
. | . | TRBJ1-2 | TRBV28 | CASSLLGANYGYTF | TGTGCCAGCAGTTTACTAGGCGCGAACTATGGCTACACCTTC
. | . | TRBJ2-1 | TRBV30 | CAWSETVYNEQFF | TGTGCCTGGAGCGAGACGGTCTACAATGAGCAGTTCTTC
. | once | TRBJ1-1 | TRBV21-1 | CASSMIGYTEAFF | TGTGCCAGCAGCATGATAGGTTACACTGAAGCTTTCTTT
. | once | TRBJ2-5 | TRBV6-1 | CASTRGSQETQYF | TGTGCCAGCACCCGAGGCAGTCAAGAGACCCAGTACTTC
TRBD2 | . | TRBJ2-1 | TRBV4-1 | CASSQQSGGWNEQFF | TGCGCCAGCAGCCAACAAAGCGGGGGGTGGAATGAGCAGTTCTTC
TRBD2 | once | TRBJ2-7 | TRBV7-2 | CASSRSGRGDEQYF | TGTGCCAGCAGCCGGAGCGGGAGGGGCGACGAGCAGTACTTC
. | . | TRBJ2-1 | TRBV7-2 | CASTPRWGRVYNEQFF | TGTGCCAGCACACCACGCTGGGGACGGGTCTACAATGAGCAGTTCTTC
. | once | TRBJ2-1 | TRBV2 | CASSGNLGNEQFF | TGTGCCAGCAGCGGAAACTTGGGCAATGAGCAGTTCTTC
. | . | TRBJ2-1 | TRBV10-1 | CASRGDSLPFGNEQFF | TGCGCCAGCAGGGGGGACTCTCTTCCCTTCGGCAATGAGCAGTTCTTC
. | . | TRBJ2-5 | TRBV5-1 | CASSLALGEETQYF | TGCGCCAGCAGCTTGGCGTTAGGGGAAGAGACCCAGTACTTC
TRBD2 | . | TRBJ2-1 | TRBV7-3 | CASSVTGTSGRNEQFF | TGTGCCAGCAGCGTAACCGGGACTAGCGGGAGGAATGAGCAGTTCTTC
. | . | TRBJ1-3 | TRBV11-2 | CASSSAGNTIYF | TGTGCCAGCAGCTCTGCTGGAAACACCATATATTTT
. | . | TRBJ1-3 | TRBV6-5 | CASSRGNTIYF | TGTGCCAGCAGCCGAGGAAACACCATATATTTT
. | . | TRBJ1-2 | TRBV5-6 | CASSRAGGVFGYTF | TGTGCCAGCAGTCGAGCTGGCGGGGTCTTCGGCTACACCTTC